This T cell receptor (beta chain) was obtained from a study of early T cells in non-severe SARS-CoV-2 infection. At the level of the study: Chains from this unsorted whole-blood bulk RNA could not be paired.

Many counts were recorded for this clonotype. Its antigen is unknown. This CDR3 is built from 13 residues. Per the germline V gene, CDR1 is MDHEN and CDR2 is SYDVKM. V was clipped by 5 bases and J by 6 bases, with 12 bases between them. Researchers attached unique molecular identifiers to individual cDNA molecules. Each CDR3 protein is one row after TCRdb ran MiXCR on the 5' RACE reads. The data contain some 89,000 distinct CDR3 sequences, approximately 10% of them singletons. Findings and caveats of the study: CD4 and private specificities were missed by VDJdb matching, which favored anti-spike CD8 responses.

Sample: whole blood, taken at baseline. The V gene is TRBV28, the J gene TRBJ2-3; D is unresolved. The origin of this receptor is an adult who was a healthcare worker with PCR-confirmed SARS-CoV-2 infection or an uninfected control (not recorded which). CDR3 loop: CASSPRLGDTQYF. The CDR3 bases are TGTGCCAGCAGTCCACGATTAGGGGATACGCAGTATTTT.